Reported below is one TCR beta chain. What it binds is not known. The data originate from a study of PD-1 blockade in classical Hodgkin lymphoma. The data were produced by immunoSEQ multiplex PCR, yet TCRdb's version contains in-frame clones alone and is incomplete. The table records 10,000 to 15,000 clones, approximately 83% of them present only once. Study results and limitations: Relapsed/refractory patients reportedly had the lowest baseline TCR diversity, below newly diagnosed patients, who were below healthy donors. Those patients who began receiving nivolumab less than 1 year after ASCT had lower diversity, and they were excluded. The CD4+ diversity rise by C4D1 was clearest in complete responders.

Time point described: cycle 4 day 1 (C4D1), after five to seven weeks of nivolumab. Patients all relapsed after autologous stem cell transplantation, and there was variation in brentuximab vedotin exposure. Negative selection with magnetic separation was used to purify CD4+ T cells from thawed PBMCs. Classification of best responses gave complete response, partial response or progressive disease. Trimming removed 6 bases at V and 2 bases at J, with 11 bases between. CDR3 length equals 13 residues. The germline CDR1 and CDR2 sequences are KGHSH and LQKENI. The chain couples TRBV18 to TRBJ2-7, with D perhaps matching TRBD1 (5 bases). Sample: CD4+ T cells from blood, taken before the fourth cycle of nivolumab. The clonotype comes from a human donor with classical Hodgkin lymphoma. CDR3 residues: CASSEDITYEQYF. The DNA of the CDR3 is TGTGCCAGCTCCGAGGACATTACCTACGAGCAGTACTTC.